This TCR beta chain is drawn from a study of blood T cells in healthy people across ages (dated by TCRdb to between 2015 and 2017). Regarding the complete study: Template switching captured roughly one uniquely barcoded TCR beta cDNA molecule per two T cells in model experiments. Age-related changes in TCR beta repertoire diversity were measured in the study by deep sequencing normalized with unique cDNA molecular identifiers. The donors were divided into four age groups: young (average around 16 years), middle-aged (about 41), aged (approximately 59) and long-lived (approximately 74). To avoid experimental bias, donors of different ages were randomly spread across the sequencing lanes. Two additional independent replicas of 1 million unique cDNA reads from the same blood draw were analyzed for two donors (one aged 18 to 30 and one aged 80 or older).

The study at large found these results: Compared with the aged group, more naive CD4+ T cells, fewer expanded clones and increased TCR diversity were shown by the long-lived group, suggesting age selection. Bulk unsorted PBMC profiling prevented conclusive comparison of naive and antigen-experienced compartments. Total diversity estimates from one million sequenced T cells were considered lower bounds and underestimates. Donor CMV infection status was unknown, potentially confounding age-related changes in expanded clonotypes. Observed TCR beta diversity per million T cells fell roughly linearly with age, and a significant reduction was already apparent by age around 39. A strong correlation was found between observed TCR beta diversity and the percentage of naive T cells measured by flow cytometry.

The library was made by 5' RACE. Instrument on record: Illumina HiSeq 2500. A second PCR of roughly 6 to 12 cycles was performed with a sample-barcoded 5' primer and a J-beta primer mix. A unique molecular identifier was introduced onto each TCR beta cDNA molecule by a template-switch 5' adaptor carrying 12 random nucleotides. Each sample yielded at least 3 million CDR3-containing paired-end reads. All of the RNA was converted into first-strand cDNA using the Mint cDNA synthesis kit, with a TRBC-specific oligonucleotide serving as the primer. Following uracil-DNA glycosylase treatment, all cDNA underwent a first 18-cycle PCR with the universal primers M1SS and BC2_uni_R. In the source study's methods: For normalization, 1 million high-quality reads, each with a distinct molecular identifier, were randomly selected from each sample. Reads sharing molecular identifiers were discarded rather than binned into consensus sequences. MiTCR, set to a Q25 quality threshold and the strictest error-elimination algorithm, was used for CDR3 identification, clonotype clustering and error correction. A nonparametric unseen species model with Euler transformation was used to estimate lower-bound total TCR beta diversity. The public reads were quality trimmed at Q25 with fastp and then assembled into clones with MiXCR by TCRdb, keeping productive beta chains. Each CDR3 protein appears once, grouped with its most common genes and DNA. The V and J calls follow TCRdb's processing rather than the paper's. In all, the sample holds 850,000 to 1,100,000 distinct CDR3 sequences, and roughly two fifths of those were seen once. The ten most abundant clones make up around 13% of the sample.

Its CDR3 holds 16 amino acids, cysteine through phenylalanine. Left in the record is the CDR3 DNA by itself, 48 bases read in frame from the first base. According to the germline V gene, CDR1 reads SGHDT and CDR2 reads YYEEEE. Deletion took 0 bases off V and 0 bases off J, with a span of 12 bases between the germline ends. Systemically healthy Caucasian individuals from Russia, 39 in total and aged about 6 to 95 years, were included as donors. Ten milliliters of peripheral blood were drawn from each donor into EDTA-treated Vacutainer tubes. Ficoll-Paque density-gradient centrifugation was used to isolate PBMCs, with at least 7 million per sample. Total RNA was extracted from PBMCs with Trizol reagent, with at least 5.5 micrograms obtained per sample. For every donor, flow cytometry on a PBMC aliquot measured the percentage of naive CD45RAhigh/CD27high T cells. The sample holds a few counts of this clonotype. This clone's antigen is unknown. No per-base quality is available; no much larger clone lies one base away.

The sequencing input was blood. This receptor chain uses TRBV5-6 and TRBJ1-1, and the D gene may be TRBD1, 6 bases matching. The receptor's source is a man between 18 and 35 years old in good health. This receptor has the CDR3 CASSLVEDRLNTEAFF. The DNA sequence is given as TGTGCCAGCAGCTTGGTAGAAGACAGGTTGAACACTGAAGCTTTCTTT. Outside the CDR3, residues come from the reference TRBV5-6 and TRBJ1-1 proteins, so the full variable domain is: DAGVTQSPTHLIKTRGQQVTLRCSPKSGHDTVSWYQQALGQGPQFIFQYYEEEERQRGNFPDRFSGHQFPNYSSELNVNALLLGDSALYLCASSLVEDRLNTEAFFGQGTRLTVV.